This TCR beta chain emerged from a study of T cell clonality in common variable immunodeficiency. Blood came from CVID subjects not ill and not taking immunomodulatory or immunosuppressive medication. Each donor provided about 5 to 9 ml of heparinized whole blood. Study-level findings and limits: Authors noted CVID clonality's cause needs subpopulation repertoire sequencing. CVID patient heterogeneity limited repertoire-clinical complication correlations. Fewer deletions and N-nucleotide insertions were reportedly seen in common variable immunodeficiency TCR beta sequences.

Worth noting for this clone: What it binds is unknown. Read coverage stops 3 residues before the CDR3 terminus; the germline J gene supplies the remainder.

TCRdb's table, derived via immunoSEQ multiplex PCR, lists solely in-frame clones and lacks some. Listed for the sample are about 15,000 clones, none seen a single time. V lost 5 bases, J lost 2 bases, and 10 bases lay in between. Germline V gives CDR1 LNHDA, CDR2 SQIVND (reference sequence). The CDR3 spans 13 residues. The source of this sequence is a human donor with common variable immunodeficiency. V is TRBV19 and J is TRBJ2-7, with D possibly TRBD1 on 6 matching bases. Specimen: peripheral blood mononuclear cells. The CDR3 sequence is CASSDRRTYEQYF. The CDR3 bases that were read are TGTGCCAGTAGTGACAGGAGGACCTACGAG.